The 6 T cell receptor beta chains below come from one sample, sequenced in a study of T cell responses to AZD1222 COVID-19 vaccine. Generated by immunoSEQ multiplex PCR, the TCRdb table keeps only in-frame clones and is missing some. Of more than 110,000 clones detected, 93% appear once; the ten largest clones hold approximately 4.9%. Here the sequenced sample was peripheral blood, taken on day 0 of AZD1222 vaccination. The source of these receptors is an adult in good health.

A note on this clone: A junction end diverges from the germline sequence, so it may reflect a read error. This chain connects TRBV15 to TRBJ2-7; a possible D gene is TRBD1 (6 bases). Germline loops: CDR1 LNHNV, CDR2 YYDKDF (reference sequence). The CDR3 length is 12 residues. Here the CDR3 reads CATSRDRGTENF. CDR3 bases: TGTGCCACCAGCAGAGATAGGGGGACCGAGAACTTC.

V gene TRBV30 combines with J gene TRBJ2-7; 9 positions agree with TRBD2. CDR1 and CDR2 (germline): GTSNPN, SVGIG (reference sequence). The CDR3 contains 15 residues. V was pared by 1 base and J by 3 bases, with 7 bases of the junction left unmatched. CDR3 residues: CAWSDQTSGYYEQYF. The CDR3 region has the DNA TGTGCCTGGAGTGATCAGACTAGCGGATACTACGAGCAGTACTTC. The full variable domain, with the rest looked up from reference TRBV30 and TRBJ2-7, is SQTIHQWPATLVQPVGSPLSLECTVEGTSNPNLYWYRQAAGRGLQLLFYSVGIGQISSEVPQNLSASRPQDRQFILSSKKLLLSDSGFYLCAWSDQTSGYYEQYFGPGTRLTVT.

The rearrangement uses TRBV19 and TRBJ1-1, with D possibly TRBD1 on 5 matching bases. The CDR3 is 16 residues long. From germline, CDR1 is LNHDA and CDR2 SQIVND (reference sequence). The V end was cut by 5 bases, the J end by 2 bases, with 18 bases between. This CDR3 reads CASSPRDRDLNTEAFF. The CDR3 nucleotides read TGTGCCAGTAGTCCCCGAGACCGGGACTTAAACACTGAAGCTTTCTTT.

This chain uses TRBV19 with TRBJ1-1; D gene unclear. CDR3 length equals 13 residues. Germline V lookup: CDR1 LNHDA, CDR2 SQIVND (reference sequence). Trimming removed 4 bases from V and 1 base from J, with 7 bases in between. The CDR3 sequence: CASSKDRNTEAFF. DNA of the CDR3: TGTGCCAGTAGTAAGGACCGGAACACTGAAGCTTTCTTT.

V and J are TRBV25-1 and TRBJ2-7; D is ambiguous. The CDR3 length is 11 residues. V lost 3 bases, J lost 2 bases, and 2 bases lay in between. Per germline, CDR1 MGHDK and CDR2 SYGVNS. As DNA, the CDR3 is TGTGCCAGCAGTGATACCTACGAGCAGTACTTC. This translates into CASSDTYEQYF.

The chain has TRBV28 and TRBJ1-1; 7 nucleotides align to TRBD1. The CDR3 is made up of 13 amino acids. Germline CDR1 MDHEN, CDR2 SYDVKM. V was clipped by 8 bases and J by 4 bases; unmatched bases: 7. CDR3 nucleotide sequence: TGTGCCAGCCAGGACAGGCGTCGCACTGAAGCTTTCTTT. It encodes CASQDRRRTEAFF.